Below, 22 T cell receptor beta chains from the same sample are listed, as sequenced in a study of blood T cells in healthy people across ages. Primed by a sample-barcoded 5' primer and a J-beta primer mix, a second PCR proceeded for about 7 to 11 cycles. TCRdb analysed the 5' RACE reads with MiXCR anew, one entry per CDR3 protein. Of 700,000 or so distinct CDR3 sequences listed, roughly two fifths are singletons. Sequencing used blood. The receptors were sampled from a man aged 80 or over in good health.

Worth noting for this clonotype: Its ends do not fully match the called genes, so a read error is possible. The chain carries TRBV28 and TRBJ2-5, with TRBD1 identical over 7 bases. The CDR3 length is 14 residues. Per germline, CDR1 MDHEN and CDR2 SYDVKM. CDR3 loop: CARSSGTVGTKKYF. The CDR3 coding sequence is TGTGCCCGCAGTTCCGGGACAGTCGGGACCAAAAAGTACTTC.

The chain combines TRBV20-1 with TRBJ1-5; weak D call: TRBD1 (5 bases). Germline V gene data show CDR1 as DFQATT and CDR2 as SNEGSKA (reference sequence). V was cut by 3 bases and J by 1 base, with 16 bases left in between. The CDR3 length is 16 residues. The CDR3 DNA is TGCAGTGCTAGCCCTCCGGCAGGGAGGAGCAATCAGCCCCAGCATTTT. This codes for CSASPPAGRSNQPQHF.

The chain joins TRBV13 to TRBJ2-3; D possibly corresponds to TRBD2 (6 bases). Germline V gene data show CDR1 as PRHDT and CDR2 as FYEKMQ (reference sequence). The CDR3 runs 15 residues. V lost 1 base to trimming and J lost 6 bases, with 14 bases between them. CDR3 nucleotides: TGTGCCAGCAGCTTAGACGGCGGGGAGAAGGATACGCAGTATTTT. This sequence encodes CASSLDGGEKDTQYF.

This chain uses TRBV29-1 with TRBJ2-5; 13 bases align to TRBD2. V gave up 6 bases and J gave up 2 bases; unmatched junction bases: 15. CDR3 length equals 18 residues. CDR1 is SQVTM and CDR2 is ANQGSEA in the germline V gene. The CDR3 region is CSVGGGGRLAGGQETQYF. For the CDR3, the DNA is TGCAGCGTCGGGGGAGGGGGCAGACTAGCGGGGGGTCAAGAGACCCAGTACTTC.

DNA of the CDR3: TGCAGCGTTGAAGTAGCGGTGGGGGGGCCGGTAACCAAAAACATTCAGTACTTC. Translated: CSVEVAVGGPVTKNIQYF. The rearrangement uses TRBV29-1 and TRBJ2-4; perhaps TRBD2 as D (7 bases). Germline V gives CDR1 SQVTM, CDR2 ANQGSEA. The CDR3 covers 18 residues. Trimming stripped 1 base from V and 2 bases from J, with 21 bases between.

This clonotype was observed a few times. This chain connects TRBV7-2 to TRBJ2-5, with a possible D match to TRBD2 (5 bases). V lost 5 bases, J lost 13 bases, and 17 bases lay in between. The germline V gene has CDR1 SGHTA and CDR2 FQGNSA. The CDR3 contains 12 residues. CDR3: CASSLPRVSPYF. CDR3 nucleotides: TGTGCCAGCAGCCTCCCGCGGGTTAGTCCGTACTTC.

The chain links TRBV4-3 to TRBJ2-5; 9 nucleotides line up with TRBD2. CDR3 length: 15 amino acids. Looked up from germline, CDR1 is LGHNA and CDR2 is YSLEER. V shed 1 base, J shed 5 bases, and the junction held 5 bases outside the gene matches. CDR3: CASSQGSTSGETQYF. Here the CDR3 DNA reads TGCGCCAGCAGCCAAGGGTCGACTAGCGGCGAGACCCAGTACTTC.

The rearrangement joins TRBV4-2 to TRBJ2-5; 11 nucleotides line up with TRBD2. The CDR3 is 18 residues long. The V segment lost 4 bases and the J segment 0 bases; nucleotides outside the gene matches: 10. Germline V gene data show CDR1 as LGHNA and CDR2 as YNFKEQ. Here the CDR3 DNA reads TGTGCCAGCAGCCTGGGTGCCACACTAGCGGGGGACCAAGAGACCCAGTACTTC. Protein product: CASSLGATLAGDQETQYF.

V and J are TRBV7-3 and TRBJ2-3; D might be TRBD2 (5 bases). Between the trimmed V and J ends, which lost 0 bases and 0 bases, there was a span of 10 bases. CDR3 size: 16 residues. The germline V gene encodes CDR1 SGHTA and CDR2 FQGTGA. In DNA, the CDR3 is TGTGCCAGCAGCTTAACCCCAACGGGAAGCACAGATACGCAGTATTTT. Protein product: CASSLTPTGSTDTQYF.

This chain's CDR3 is CASSEGGAVPAQHF. CDR3 in DNA: TGTGCCAGCAGTGAGGGGGGCGCTGTTCCAGCCCAGCATTTT. The chain carries TRBV2 and TRBJ1-5; TRBD1 is a possible D gene (6 bases). The germline CDR1 and CDR2 sequences are SNHLY and FYNNEI. Trimming took 3 bases from V and 11 from J, leaving 17 bases between them. The CDR3 spans 14 residues.

V gene TRBV15 combines with J gene TRBJ2-4, with 12 bases aligning to TRBD2. CDR1 and CDR2 (germline): LNHNV, YYDKDF (reference sequence). Trimming at V came to 1 base and at J to 2 bases, leaving 12 bases not matched to a gene. CDR3 length equals 20 residues. CDR3 sequence: CATSRVRPSGGALPKNIQYF. CDR3 nucleotide sequence: TGTGCCACCAGCAGAGTTAGACCTAGCGGGGGGGCTCTACCCAAAAACATTCAGTACTTC.

This clonotype was seen repeatedly, ten times or more. The V and J genes are TRBV20-1 and TRBJ2-7, with a possible D match to TRBD2 (5 bases). V lost 0 bases and J 2 bases, leaving 11 bases between the germline ends. The germline CDR1 and CDR2 sequences are DFQATT and SNEGSKA (reference sequence). The CDR3 consists of 14 residues. CDR3 nucleotides: TGCAGTGCTAGAGATTCGGGAACACCCTACGAGCAGTACTTC. Its translation: CSARDSGTPYEQYF.

Comment on this clonotype: A much more abundant neighbour one base away suggests this may be a read error. V and J are TRBV30 and TRBJ1-5, with a possible D match to TRBD2 (5 bases). The J call may be mistaken, given a closer DNA end match to TRBJ2-3. This CDR3 is built from 15 residues. The germline CDR1 and CDR2 sequences are GTSNPN and SVGIG (reference sequence). The CDR3 is CAWSDSGNSNQPQYF. In nucleotides, the CDR3 is TGTGCCTGGAGTGACTCGGGGAATAGCAATCAGCCCCAGTATTTT.

This rearrangement joins TRBV5-6 to TRBJ2-3; the D gene is possibly TRBD2 (7 bases). Germline V gene data show CDR1 as SGHDT and CDR2 as YYEEEE. The V end was cut by 3 bases, the J end by 7 bases, with 24 bases between. This CDR3 is built from 17 residues. CDR3 region: CASSSYRDTGLVNTQYF. In DNA, the CDR3 is TGTGCCAGCAGCTCCTACCGGGACACCGGACTAGTAAATACGCAGTATTTT.

Only a few counts were recorded for this clonotype. The rearrangement joins TRBV28 to TRBJ1-2; possible D gene TRBD1, 6 bases. This CDR3 contains 13 residues. The V end was cut by 6 bases, the J end by 7 bases, with 15 bases between. Looked up from germline, CDR1 is MDHEN and CDR2 is SYDVKM. The CDR3 DNA is TGTGCCAGCAGATCAAAGGGGGTTAGTGGCTACACCTTC. Its protein product is CASRSKGVSGYTF.

Notes on this clonotype: A much larger clone differs by one base, so this may be a read error. The V gene is TRBV27, the J gene TRBJ2-7; D could derive from TRBD1 or TRBD2 (5 bases each). Germline V gene data show CDR1 as MNHEY and CDR2 as SMNVEV (reference sequence). V was cut by 8 bases and J by 5 bases, with 16 bases left in between. The CDR3 has 13 residues. The CDR3 reads CASGRDHRDEQYF. CDR3 nucleotides: TGTGCCAGCGGACGGGACCACCGTGACGAGCAGTACTTC.

A few counts support this clonotype. The chain uses TRBV12-3 or TRBV12-4 and TRBJ2-7, with D uncertain. Trimming cost V 3 bases and J 4 bases, with 16 bases left between them. The CDR3 totals 15 residues. CDR3 sequence reads: CASSFEAATFYEQYF. CDR3 DNA: TGTGCCAGCAGTTTTGAGGCAGCTACTTTTTACGAGCAGTACTTC.

This clonotype was counted only a few times. The rearrangement links TRBV7-9 to TRBJ2-7, with 8 bases matching TRBD1. From germline, CDR1 is SEHNR and CDR2 FQNEAQ (reference sequence). The CDR3 extends over 16 amino acids. V shed 4 bases, J shed 3 bases, and the junction held 11 bases outside the gene matches. The CDR3 region is CASSSRGQGPLYEQYF. CDR3 nucleotide sequence: TGTGCCAGCAGCTCGCGAGGACAGGGACCCCTCTACGAGCAGTACTTC.

The table lists this clonotype with a few counts. The chain recombines TRBV6-5 with TRBJ2-5, with D possibly TRBD2 on 5 matching bases. The germline gives CDR1 MNHEY, CDR2 SVGAGI. Deletions cut 8 bases from V and 0 bases from J, with 19 bases between. The CDR3 is 16 residues long. The CDR3 DNA reads as TGTGCCAGCCGGGATCTGGACGGATCGTACCAAGAGACCCAGTACTTC. Amino acid sequence: CASRDLDGSYQETQYF.

This clonotype was found a few times. The J gene is TRBJ2-7, the V gene TRBV2, with 13 bases that match TRBD2. V was pared by 7 bases and J by 6 bases, with 15 bases of the junction left unmatched. This CDR3 contains 17 residues. CDR1 SNHLY and CDR2 FYNNEI come from the germline V gene. In DNA form, the CDR3 reads TGTGCCAGCAATAAACCGGGACTAGCGGGATTGCGAGGCGAGCAGTACTTC. It specifies CASNKPGLAGLRGEQYF.

This clonotype was seen a few times. The chain carries TRBV6-2 or TRBV6-3 and TRBJ2-1, with 12 nucleotides matching TRBD2. Trimming removed 0 bases from V and 5 bases from J; junction bases left unmatched: 14. CDR3 length: 20 amino acids. Per the germline V gene, CDR1 is MNHEY and CDR2 is SVGEGT. The CDR3 loop reads CASSYSYITPGLAGDNEQFF. The CDR3 coding sequence is TGTGCCAGCAGTTACTCCTATATCACCCCGGGACTAGCGGGTGACAATGAGCAGTTCTTC.

The V gene is TRBV4-2, the J gene TRBJ1-2; D possibly corresponds to TRBD1 (6 bases). Trimming removed 0 bases at V and 3 bases at J, with 20 bases between. The CDR3 contains 18 residues. Germline-derived CDR1 and CDR2 are LGHNA and YNFKEQ. The CDR3 loop reads CASSQDESGTTVYYGYTF. Written as DNA, the CDR3 is TGTGCCAGCAGCCAAGATGAGTCGGGGACAACCGTATACTATGGCTACACCTTC.